This T cell receptor beta chain was sequenced in a study of Graves' ophthalmopathy and Graves' hyperthyroidism. Study-level findings and limits: As the model predicted ophthalmopathy progression, it achieved a sensitivity of 70% to 71% and a specificity of about 78%.

On this clonotype: As yet, its antigen is unknown.

RNA transcripts were the source from which TCR beta CDR3 regions were amplified. HTBI-primed first-round RT-PCR preceded second-round multiplex PCR. Via MiXCR, TCRdb re-called the multiplex PCR reads, giving one row per CDR3 protein. The data show 300,000 to 450,000 distinct CDR3 sequences, with about a sixth seen just once and approximately 2.4% held by the top ten. Germline CDR1 is SEHNR and CDR2 is FQNEAQ (reference sequence). The length of the CDR3 is 13 residues. V was trimmed by 4 bases and J by 6 bases, leaving 12 bases between them. Hyperthyroidism qualified as stable when ophthalmopathy did not develop within 18 months of follow-up.

The V call is TRBV7-9, the J call TRBJ1-2; D not certain. Sequenced sample: peripheral blood. The clonotype originates from an adult woman with stable Graves' hyperthyroidism. The CDR3 DNA is TGTGCCAGCAGCTCCGCGTCCCGACATGGCTACACCTTC. Protein: CASSSASRHGYTF.